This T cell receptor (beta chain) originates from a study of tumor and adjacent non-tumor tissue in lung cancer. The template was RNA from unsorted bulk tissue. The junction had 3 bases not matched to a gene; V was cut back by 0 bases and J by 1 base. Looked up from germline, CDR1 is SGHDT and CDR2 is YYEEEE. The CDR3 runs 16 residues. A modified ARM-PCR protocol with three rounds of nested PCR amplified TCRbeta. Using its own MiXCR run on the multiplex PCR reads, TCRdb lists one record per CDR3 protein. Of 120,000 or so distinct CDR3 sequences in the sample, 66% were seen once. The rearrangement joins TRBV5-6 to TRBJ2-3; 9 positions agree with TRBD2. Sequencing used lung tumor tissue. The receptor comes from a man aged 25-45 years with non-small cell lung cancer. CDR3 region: CASSLGLAGCTDTQYF. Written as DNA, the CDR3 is TGTGCCAGCAGCTTGGGGCTAGCGGGATGCACAGATACGCAGTATTTT.